Following are 12 T cell receptor beta chains from one sample sequenced in a study of blood T cell repertoires in COVID-19. Here immunoSEQ multiplex PCR was the method, and the copy in TCRdb shows in-frame clones only, minus some. Of roughly 150,000 clones listed, 80% to 85% are singletons. Sequenced sample: peripheral blood. These receptors originate from a woman of 80 years or more with acute or convalescent COVID-19.

The gene calls are TRBV5-1 and TRBJ1-2; 9 positions match TRBD1. V was pared by 4 bases and J by 7 bases, with 8 bases of the junction left unmatched. The CDR3 is 14 residues long. Germline V lookup: CDR1 SGHRS, CDR2 YFSETQ. CDR3 nucleotide sequence: TGCGCCAGCAGCGAGGACAGGGGAAGGGTTGGCTACACCTTC. Amino acid sequence: CASSEDRGRVGYTF.

This sequence joins TRBV3-1 (or the pseudogene TRBV3-2) and TRBJ1-2; 12 bases map to TRBD1. The trim removed 3 bases at V and 7 bases at J, leaving 3 bases unmatched. The length of the CDR3 is 14 residues. The V gene's germline CDR1 is LGHDT and CDR2 YNNKEL (reference sequence). The CDR3 bases are TGTGCCAGCAGCCATTGGGACAGGGGGCTTGGCTACACCTTC. Amino acid sequence: CASSHWDRGLGYTF.

This clone showed up just a few times. The chain uses TRBV4-1 and TRBJ1-2; D may be TRBD1 (5 bases). Germline values: CDR1 MGHRA, CDR2 YSYEKL. Trimming stripped 4 bases from V and 0 bases from J, with 12 bases between. The CDR3 consists of 15 residues. CDR3 DNA sequence: TGCGCCAGCAGCCTATCAGGGTCCGCTAACTATGGCTACACCTTC. Translation gives CASSLSGSANYGYTF.

The genes are TRBV11-2 and TRBJ2-1, with 10 bases aligning to TRBD2. Germline lookup yields CDR1 SGHAT and CDR2 FQNNGV. The CDR3 is 14 residues long. V was pared by 3 bases and J by 5 bases, with 1 base of the junction left unmatched. Here the CDR3 DNA reads TGTGCCAGCAGCTTTGGACTAGCGGACAATGAGCAGTTCTTC. This translates into CASSFGLADNEQFF.

The chain links TRBV6-1 to TRBJ1-2; 7 bases are shared with TRBD1. The length of the CDR3 is 16 residues. Losses at the gene ends were 0 bases for V and 1 base for J; bases not matched to a gene: 5. Per the germline V gene, CDR1 is MNHNS and CDR2 is SASEGT. The chain's CDR3 is CASSEAPRDSNYGYTF. The CDR3 coding sequence is TGTGCCAGCAGTGAAGCACCCCGGGACAGTAACTATGGCTACACCTTC.

The chain joins TRBV28 to TRBJ2-3, with D hard to call. Germline loops: CDR1 MDHEN, CDR2 SYDVKM. The CDR3 is 11 residues long. With 6 bases removed from V and 5 bases from J, the gap between germline ends came to 6 bases. The CDR3 loop is CASSSLDTQYF. Here the CDR3 DNA reads TGTGCCAGCAGCTCCCTAGATACGCAGTATTTT.

This rearrangement joins TRBV2 to TRBJ1-2; D ambiguous. CDR1 is SNHLY, CDR2 FYNNEI, per germline. The V end lost 7 bases, the J end lost 1 base, and 10 bases lay between the germline ends. The CDR3 covers 13 residues. In DNA form, the CDR3 reads TGTGCCAGCAACCGGGATTTTAACTATGGCTACACCTTC. The encoded protein is CASNRDFNYGYTF. Together with reference TRBV2 and TRBJ1-2, the CDR3 gives the full variable domain: EPEVTQTPSHQVTQMGQEVILRCVPISNHLYFYWYRQILGQKVEFLVSFYNNEISEKSEIFDDQFSVERPDGSNFTLKIRSTKLEDSAMYFCASNRDFNYGYTFGSGTRLTVV.

The rearrangement links TRBV5-5 to TRBJ2-1; 13 bases agree with TRBD2. Looked up from germline, CDR1 is SGHKS and CDR2 is YYEKEE (reference sequence). The CDR3 sequence is 16 residues long. J lost 6 bases, V lost 0 bases, and 3 bases had no gene match. The CDR3: CASSLEGTSGANEQFF. In DNA, the CDR3 is TGTGCCAGCAGCTTGGAGGGGACTAGCGGGGCCAATGAGCAGTTCTTC.

The CDR3 protein is CASSLAGRTYEQYF. In DNA, the CDR3 is TGTGCCAGCAGTTTAGCGGGGCGAACCTACGAGCAGTACTTC. The V gene is TRBV28, the J gene TRBJ2-7, with D maybe TRBD2 (6 bases). V lost 2 bases and J lost 2, with 10 bases in between. The CDR3 length is 14 residues. The V gene's germline CDR1 is MDHEN and CDR2 SYDVKM. Full variable domain (remainder filled in from reference TRBV28 and TRBJ2-7): DVKVTQSSRYLVKRTGEKVFLECVQDMDHENMFWYRQDPGLGLRLIYFSYDVKMKEKGDIPEGYSVSREKKERFSLILESASTNQTSMYLCASSLAGRTYEQYFGPGTRLTVT.

V usage is TRBV10-3 and J usage is TRBJ2-5; TRBD2 aligns across 8 bases. Per the germline V gene, CDR1 is ENHRY and CDR2 is SYGVKD. This CDR3 has 18 residues. J gave up 4 bases and V 0 bases, and 13 bases lay outside the gene matches. The CDR3 region has the DNA TGTGCCATCAGTGAGTCGATTGCGGGAGGAAGAGAGCGAGAGACCCAGTACTTC. Protein product: CAISESIAGGRERETQYF.

The chain uses TRBV2 and TRBJ2-7; the D is unclear. The CDR3 length is 14 residues. The V and J ends lost 4 bases and 3 bases respectively, with 13 bases between them. Germline V gene lookup returns CDR1 SNHLY and CDR2 FYNNEI. The CDR3 loop reads CASSGRSFFYEQYF. CDR3 nucleotides: TGTGCCAGCAGTGGGCGGAGCTTCTTCTACGAGCAGTACTTC.

The chain uses TRBV11-2 and TRBJ2-7; TRBD2 aligns across 7 bases. The CDR3 runs to 14 residues. Germline V lookup: CDR1 SGHAT, CDR2 FQNNGV. V lost 1 base and J lost 6; bases outside the gene matches: 6. The CDR3 DNA reads as TGTGCCAGCAGCTTAGGCGGGAGAGTACTCGAGCAGTACTTC. Its protein product is CASSLGGRVLEQYF.